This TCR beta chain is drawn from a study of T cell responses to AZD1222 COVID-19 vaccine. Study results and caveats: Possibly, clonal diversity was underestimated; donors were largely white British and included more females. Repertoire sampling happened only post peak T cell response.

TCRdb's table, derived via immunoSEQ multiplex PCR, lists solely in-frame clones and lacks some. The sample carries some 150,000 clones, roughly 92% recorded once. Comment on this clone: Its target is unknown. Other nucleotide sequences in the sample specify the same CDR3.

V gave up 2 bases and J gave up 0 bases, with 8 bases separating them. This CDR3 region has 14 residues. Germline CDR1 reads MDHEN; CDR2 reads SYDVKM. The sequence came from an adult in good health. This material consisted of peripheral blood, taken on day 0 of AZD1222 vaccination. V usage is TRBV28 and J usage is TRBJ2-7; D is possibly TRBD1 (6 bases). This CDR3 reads CASSLVDSSYEQYF. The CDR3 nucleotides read TGTGCCAGCAGTTTAGTGGACAGCTCCTACGAGCAGTACTTC.